The next 21 T cell receptor beta chains were all read from a single sample in a study of PD-L1 blockade in urothelial cancer. The assay was immunoSEQ multiplex PCR, and TCRdb's table has in-frame clones only and misses some. The table lists 120,000 or so clones, around 88% of them singletons, with 2% to 3% in the top ten. Time point meaning: peripheral blood 6 weeks after treatment start. This material consisted of PBMCs, taken around atezolizumab (anti-PD-L1) treatment. These receptors all come from a man in his forties or fifties with urothelial cancer.

This chain uses TRBV28 with TRBJ1-5; 8 bases are a match to TRBD1. CDR1 is MDHEN, CDR2 SYDVKM, per germline. The trim removed 6 bases at V and 9 bases at J, leaving 13 bases unmatched. CDR3 length equals 15 residues. CDR3 sequence reads: CASSRNPGGLRPQHF. In nucleotides, the CDR3 is TGTGCCAGCAGCCGAAACCCAGGGGGCCTCCGGCCCCAGCATTTT.

The gene calls are TRBV28 and TRBJ1-1; D remains ambiguous. Trimming removed 5 bases at V and 4 bases at J, with 14 bases between. This CDR3 has 14 amino acids. CDR1 and CDR2 from the germline V gene are MDHEN and SYDVKM. The CDR3 spells CASSPMLVVTEAFF. The CDR3 DNA reads TGTGCCAGCAGTCCTATGTTGGTTGTCACTGAAGCTTTCTTT.

The V gene is TRBV18, the J gene TRBJ1-1; no clear D. V lost 3 bases to trimming and J lost 7 bases, with 12 bases between them. Germline V gene lookup returns CDR1 KGHSH and CDR2 LQKENI. This CDR3 has 13 amino acids. The CDR3 bases are TGTGCCAGCTCACCGACCGAGGGTGGTGAAGCTTTCTTT. Encoded protein: CASSPTEGGEAFF.

V and J are TRBV7-2 and TRBJ1-1; 10 bases agree with TRBD1. CDR1 is SGHTA and CDR2 is FQGNSA in the germline V gene. The CDR3 is 15 residues long. Trimming removed 5 bases from V and 4 bases from J; junction bases left unmatched: 7. The CDR3 DNA follows: TGTGCCAGCAGCAGGCTGACAGGGGGCGGCACTGAAGCTTTCTTT. Protein: CASSRLTGGGTEAFF.

The chain employs TRBV4-2 and TRBJ2-1; 10 nucleotides align to TRBD2. This CDR3 region has 16 residues. Germline CDR1 LGHNA, CDR2 YNFKEQ. V lost 0 bases to trimming and J lost 7 bases; unmatched junction nucleotides: 6. CDR3 coding DNA: TGTGCCAGCAGCCAAGAAGCGGGAGGGCCAAGTAATGAGCAGTTCTTC. Its translation is CASSQEAGGPSNEQFF.

This clone occurred a few times. The chain joins TRBV18 to TRBJ1-3; D is unresolved. The CDR3 runs to 16 residues. Germline V gene data show CDR1 as KGHSH and CDR2 as LQKENI. V lost 5 bases to trimming and J lost 0 bases, with 14 bases between them. The CDR3, as DNA: TGTGCCAGCTCAGCCACCGCAGCTAGCTCTGGAAACACCATATATTTT. It is translated as CASSATAASSGNTIYF.

This chain uses TRBV2 with TRBJ2-1; 7 nucleotides match TRBD1. Germline loops: CDR1 SNHLY, CDR2 FYNNEI. J gave up 0 bases and V 7 bases, and 3 bases lay outside the gene matches. The CDR3 has 14 amino acids. The CDR3 DNA follows: TGTGCCAGCAAGCAGGGGGTCTCCTACAATGAGCAGTTCTTC. The encoded protein is CASKQGVSYNEQFF.

The chain uses TRBV5-1 and TRBJ2-7; 7 nucleotides line up with TRBD2. In germline, CDR1 is SGHRS, CDR2 YFSETQ. J lost 3 bases, V lost 2 bases, and 5 bases had no gene match. The CDR3 is 14 amino acids. In DNA form, the CDR3 reads TGCGCCAGCAGCTTCGCTAGCGGTGGCTACGAGCAGTACTTC. Protein product: CASSFASGGYEQYF.

In its sample, this clone was seen a few times. This rearrangement joins TRBV10-3 to TRBJ2-7; D gene unclear. Germline V gene data show CDR1 as ENHRY and CDR2 as SYGVKD. V was cut by 3 bases and J by 2 bases, with 2 bases left in between. The CDR3 has 11 amino acids. The CDR3 region has the DNA TGTGCCATCAGTGACACCTACGAGCAGTACTTC. Translation gives CAISDTYEQYF.

CDR3 sequence reads: CASSKILAGSTDTQYF. The DNA for the CDR3 is TGTGCCAGCAGTAAAATACTAGCGGGAAGCACAGATACGCAGTATTTT. V usage is TRBV13 and J usage is TRBJ2-3; 10 nucleotides match TRBD2. Looked up from germline, CDR1 is PRHDT and CDR2 is FYEKMQ (reference sequence). The V and J ends lost 6 bases and 0 bases, in that order; junction bases with no gene match: 6. The CDR3 is 16 amino acids.

The V call is TRBV21-1, the J call TRBJ2-7; the DNA was not used to check the table's D call, TRBD2. TRBV21-1 is a known pseudogene. The CDR3 runs 11 residues. CDR3 residues: CASSISYEQYF. The DNA of the CDR3 is TGTGCCAGCAGTATTTCCTACGAGCAGTACTTC.

The chain is built from TRBV2 and TRBJ2-7; 8 nucleotides agree with TRBD1. The CDR3 sequence is 15 residues long. The V and J ends lost 10 bases and 5 bases, in that order; junction bases with no gene match: 16. Germline V gives CDR1 SNHLY, CDR2 FYNNEI. The CDR3 loop is CATASPGQGVDEQYF. CDR3 DNA sequence: TGTGCCACCGCAAGCCCCGGACAGGGAGTCGACGAGCAGTACTTC.

The chain joins TRBV7-9 to TRBJ1-2, with TRBD1 matching 10 bases. The V segment lost 4 bases and the J segment 5 bases; nucleotides outside the gene matches: 7. The CDR3 sequence is 15 residues long. CDR1 is SEHNR, CDR2 FQNEAQ, per germline (reference sequence). The CDR3 DNA reads as TGTGCCAGCAGCTCGTCCGGGACAGGGGTATATGGCTACACCTTC. Translated, it gives CASSSSGTGVYGYTF.

The gene calls are TRBV29-1 and TRBJ1-1, with a tentative D call TRBD1 (5 bases). The CDR3 is made up of 11 amino acids. The germline V gene encodes CDR1 SQVTM and CDR2 ANQGSEA. Trimming cost V 5 bases and J 6 bases, with 10 bases left between them. The CDR3 region is CSVPWGPEAFF. The CDR3 DNA follows: TGCAGCGTTCCCTGGGGCCCTGAAGCTTTCTTT.

The chain links TRBV2 to TRBJ1-6; 7 bases align to TRBD1. The CDR3 has 17 amino acids. The germline V gene has CDR1 SNHLY and CDR2 FYNNEI. The V and J ends lost 8 bases and 0 bases, in that order; junction bases with no gene match: 10. The CDR3 region is CASYGQDKSSYNSPLHF. CDR3 DNA sequence: TGTGCCAGCTACGGACAGGACAAAAGCTCCTATAATTCACCCCTCCACTTT. The variable domain in full, completed from reference TRBV2 and TRBJ1-6, reads EPEVTQTPSHQVTQMGQEVILRCVPISNHLYFYWYRQILGQKVEFLVSFYNNEISEKSEIFDDQFSVERPDGSNFTLKIRSTKLEDSAMYFCASYGQDKSSYNSPLHFGNGTRLTVT.

A single count supports this clone. V gene TRBV19 combines with J gene TRBJ1-1, with D possibly TRBD1 on 5 matching bases. Germline-derived CDR1 and CDR2 are LNHDA and SQIVND (reference sequence). V lost 3 bases and J lost 4, with 9 bases in between. The CDR3 has 13 residues. CDR3 protein: CASSMRGGTEAFF. The DNA of the CDR3 is TGTGCCAGTAGTATGAGGGGAGGCACTGAAGCTTTCTTT.

The chain links TRBV5-1 to TRBJ1-6, with 7 bases lining up with TRBD1. Germline V gene lookup returns CDR1 SGHRS and CDR2 YFSETQ. V was pared by 4 bases and J by 9 bases, with 13 bases of the junction left unmatched. There are 16 residues in the CDR3. The chain's CDR3 is CASSISGTVGTSPLHF. The DNA of the CDR3 is TGCGCCAGCAGCATCTCCGGGACAGTGGGGACTTCACCCCTCCACTTT.

The chain links TRBV5-1 to TRBJ2-4, with 7 bases identical to TRBD1. Germline trimming cut 0 bases from V and 0 bases from J; bases unmatched to any gene: 15. Germline values: CDR1 SGHRS, CDR2 YFSETQ. This CDR3 has 20 residues. The CDR3 nucleotides read TGCGCCAGCAGCTTGGGGGGTTCCTTACAGGGGCCCTTAGCCAAAAACATTCAGTACTTC. This translates into CASSLGGSLQGPLAKNIQYF. Using reference TRBV5-1 and TRBJ2-4 for the parts outside the CDR3, the full variable domain is KAGVTQTPRYLIKTRGQQVTLSCSPISGHRSVSWYQQTPGQGLQFLFEYFSETQRNKGNFPGRFSGRQFSNSRSEMNVSTLELGDSALYLCASSLGGSLQGPLAKNIQYFGAGTRLSVL.

There are a few counts of this clone. This chain connects TRBV5-5 to TRBJ1-3, with 7 bases identical to TRBD1. The CDR3 has 15 amino acids. Unmatched junction bases numbered 8, after V lost 4 bases and J lost 4 bases. Looked up from germline, CDR1 is SGHKS and CDR2 is YYEKEE (reference sequence). CDR3 nucleotides: TGTGCCAGCAGCGGCAGGGGGGTCCCGGGAAACACCATATATTTT. Its protein product is CASSGRGVPGNTIYF.

The CDR3 spells CASSPRLAGVGEQFF. CDR3 nucleotide sequence: TGTGCCAGCAGCCCTCGACTAGCGGGAGTGGGGGAGCAGTTCTTC. J is TRBJ2-1 and V is TRBV7-9; TRBD2 matches at 12 bases. The ends lost 5 bases at V and 10 bases at J; junction bases unmatched: 9. CDR1 SEHNR and CDR2 FQNEAQ come from the germline V gene (reference sequence). The CDR3 loop spans 15 amino acids.

This chain joins TRBV28 and TRBJ1-2, with TRBD1 identical over 7 bases. With 2 bases clipped from V and 0 bases from J, the junction kept 3 bases outside the gene matches. Germline CDR1 MDHEN, CDR2 SYDVKM. The CDR3 runs 15 residues. The CDR3, as DNA: TGTGCCAGCAGTTTACCGGACAGGACTAACTATGGCTACACCTTC. This gives the protein CASSLPDRTNYGYTF.